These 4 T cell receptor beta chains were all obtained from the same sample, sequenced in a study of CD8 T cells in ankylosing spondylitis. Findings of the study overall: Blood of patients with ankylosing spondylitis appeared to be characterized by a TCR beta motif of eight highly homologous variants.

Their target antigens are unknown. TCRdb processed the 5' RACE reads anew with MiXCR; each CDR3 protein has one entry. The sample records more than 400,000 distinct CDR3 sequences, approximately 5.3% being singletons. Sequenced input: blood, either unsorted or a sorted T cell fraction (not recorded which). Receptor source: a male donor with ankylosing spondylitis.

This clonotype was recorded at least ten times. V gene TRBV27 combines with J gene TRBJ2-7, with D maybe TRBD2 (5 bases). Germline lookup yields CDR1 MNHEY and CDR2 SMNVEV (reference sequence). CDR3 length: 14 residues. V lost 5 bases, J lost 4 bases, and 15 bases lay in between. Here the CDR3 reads CASSPSYRGYEQYF. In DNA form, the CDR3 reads TGTGCCAGCAGTCCTAGTTATCGGGGTTACGAGCAGTACTTC.

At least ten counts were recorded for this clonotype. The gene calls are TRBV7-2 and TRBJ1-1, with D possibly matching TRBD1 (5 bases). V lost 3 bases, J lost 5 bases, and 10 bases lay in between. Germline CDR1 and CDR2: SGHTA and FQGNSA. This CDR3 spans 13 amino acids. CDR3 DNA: TGTGCCAGCAGCTTTTCGCAGGGTACTGAAGCTTTCTTT. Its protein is CASSFSQGTEAFF.

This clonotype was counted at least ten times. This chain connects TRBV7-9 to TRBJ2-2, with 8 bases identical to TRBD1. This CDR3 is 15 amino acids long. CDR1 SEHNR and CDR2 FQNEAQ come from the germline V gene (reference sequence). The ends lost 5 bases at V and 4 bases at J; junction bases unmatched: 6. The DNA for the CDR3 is TGTGCCAGCAGCCGGACAGGGAGTACCACCGGGGAGCTGTTTTTT. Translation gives CASSRTGSTTGELFF.

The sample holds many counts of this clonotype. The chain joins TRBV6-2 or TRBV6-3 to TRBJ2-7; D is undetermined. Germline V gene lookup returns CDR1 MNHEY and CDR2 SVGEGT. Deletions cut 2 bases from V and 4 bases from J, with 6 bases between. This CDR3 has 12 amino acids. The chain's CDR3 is CASSYAIYEQYF. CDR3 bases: TGTGCCAGCAGTTACGCTATTTACGAGCAGTACTTC.